Below are 20 T cell receptor beta chains sequenced from a single sample in a study of CD8+CD57+ T cells in acquired aplastic anemia. It was genomic DNA that served as the template for profiling TCR beta VDJ and CDR3. In TCRdb, the reads were re-called with MiXCR into one record per CDR3 protein. The top ten clones hold 20% to 30% of a sample with 42,000 or so distinct CDR3 sequences, about two thirds of them seen once. Input material: sorted CD4+, CD8+, or CD8+CD57+ T cells (not recorded which) from PBMCs. These receptors all stem from a human donor in good health, serving as a control.

The chain links TRBV2 to TRBJ2-5, with 12 bases lining up with TRBD1. Germline V gene sequence: CDR1 SNHLY, CDR2 FYNNEI. The V segment lost 5 bases and the J segment 5 bases; nucleotides outside the gene matches: 9. The CDR3 length is 16 residues. CDR3 coding DNA: TGTGCCAGCAGTCGGGACAGGGGGCGCGTCGGTGAGACCCAGTACTTC. Its protein is CASSRDRGRVGETQYF.

The chain carries TRBV7-8 and TRBJ1-6, with D unresolved. Germline V gives CDR1 SGHVS, CDR2 FQNEAQ. The CDR3 is 13 residues long. Trimming removed 1 base from V and 12 bases from J, with 10 bases in between. The CDR3 here is CASSLDPMGPLHF. DNA of the CDR3: TGTGCCAGCAGCTTAGACCCTATGGGACCCCTCCACTTT.

This chain's CDR3 is CASSLGGGDTDTQYF. DNA for the CDR3: TGTGCCAGCAGCTTAGGCGGGGGAGATACAGATACGCAGTATTTT. The V gene is TRBV7-7, the J gene TRBJ2-3, with TRBD2 matching 7 bases. The CDR3 has 15 amino acids. Unmatched junction bases numbered 4, after V lost 1 base and J lost 3 bases. Germline V gene data show CDR1 as SSHAT and CDR2 as FNYEAQ (reference sequence).

The chain recombines TRBV5-6 with TRBJ1-2; the D is unclear. The CDR3 runs to 13 residues. V dropped 5 bases and J dropped 3 bases, with 11 bases sitting between them. Germline V gene sequence: CDR1 SGHDT, CDR2 YYEEEE. The CDR3 DNA reads as TGTGCCAGCAGTCCCGGACCAGACTATGGCTACACCTTC. As protein: CASSPGPDYGYTF.

This clonotype was seen a single time. The V gene is TRBV10-3, the J gene TRBJ1-2; 7 bases fit TRBD1. This CDR3 contains 13 residues. J lost 7 bases, V lost 3 bases, and 5 bases had no gene match. Germline CDR1 ENHRY, CDR2 SYGVKD. The CDR3 is CAISEGQGVGYTF. As DNA, the CDR3 is TGTGCCATCAGTGAAGGTCAGGGGGTTGGCTACACCTTC.

This clonotype has ten or more counts. Here the CDR3 reads CASSLGRTEAFF. In DNA form, the CDR3 reads TGTGCCAGCAGTTTAGGGCGGACAGAAGCTTTCTTT. V gene TRBV12-3 or TRBV12-4 combines with J gene TRBJ1-1; D is possibly TRBD1 (5 bases). CDR3 length: 12 residues. Trimming removed 1 base from V and 8 bases from J, with 8 bases in between.

This clonotype was detected many times. The chain uses TRBV6-5 and TRBJ2-1; D is unclear. The CDR3 sequence is 17 residues long. The germline V gene encodes CDR1 MNHEY and CDR2 SVGAGI. Deletions cut 2 bases from V and 0 bases from J, with 14 bases between. The CDR3: CASSYPQQYISYNEQFF. CDR3 sequence (DNA): TGTGCCAGCAGTTACCCTCAGCAATACATCTCCTACAATGAGCAGTTCTTC.

V gene TRBV10-2 combines with J gene TRBJ2-5; D gene ambiguous. This CDR3 contains 14 residues. The germline gives CDR1 WSHSY, CDR2 SAAADI. Deletions cut 2 bases from V and 2 bases from J, with 9 bases between. CDR3 loop: CASSENGKQETQYF. The CDR3 bases are TGCGCCAGCAGTGAGAACGGCAAACAAGAGACCCAGTACTTC.

The chain joins TRBV20-1 to TRBJ2-3, with TRBD2 matching 8 bases. The CDR3 sequence is 15 residues long. Germline assignment: CDR1 DFQATT and CDR2 SNEGSKA (reference sequence). V dropped 4 bases and J dropped 2; count of bases not matched to a gene: 8. The CDR3 loop is CSAKGLVPLTDTQYF. The CDR3 bases are TGCAGTGCTAAGGGACTAGTCCCCCTCACAGATACGCAGTATTTT.

The chain links TRBV10-3 to TRBJ2-2; D possibly corresponds to TRBD1 (5 bases). CDR1 ENHRY and CDR2 SYGVKD come from the germline V gene. This CDR3 region has 13 residues. V was trimmed by 10 bases and J by 8 bases, leaving 17 bases between them. The CDR3 DNA follows: TGTGCCAGCGACAGTCAGTTAGGTGGGGAGCTGTTTTTT. As protein: CASDSQLGGELFF.

This clonotype was observed many times. The chain has TRBV11-2 and TRBJ2-7, with 8 bases that match TRBD1. J was trimmed by 3 bases and V by 5 bases; bases with no gene match: 9. The CDR3 is 15 amino acids. Germline-derived CDR1 and CDR2 are SGHAT and FQNNGV. The CDR3 sequence is CASSEPGQAYYEQYF. The CDR3 DNA reads as TGTGCCAGCAGCGAACCGGGACAGGCTTACTACGAGCAGTACTTC.

This rearrangement joins TRBV7-2 to TRBJ2-7, with 8 bases lining up with TRBD1. The trim removed 1 base at V and 4 bases at J, leaving 6 bases unmatched. Germline V gene data show CDR1 as SGHTA and CDR2 as FQGNSA. CDR3 length: 15 amino acids. The CDR3 region has the DNA TGTGCCAGCAGCTTAGGGGCAGGGGGCAATTACGAGCAGTACTTC. This translates into CASSLGAGGNYEQYF.

CDR3 residues: CASSYTVGYEQYF. In DNA, the CDR3 is TGTGCCAGCAGCTATACAGTGGGCTACGAGCAGTACTTC. This rearrangement joins TRBV7-6 to TRBJ2-7; D remains unclear. V dropped 4 bases and J dropped 3 bases, with 10 bases sitting between them. The CDR3 loop spans 13 amino acids. The germline V gene has CDR1 SGHVS and CDR2 FNYEAQ.

This chain uses TRBV4-3 with TRBJ2-1; 9 bases map to TRBD2. This CDR3 is built from 12 residues. V shed 4 bases and J 13 bases; nucleotides not matched to a gene: 5. The germline gives CDR1 LGHNA, CDR2 YSLEER. The CDR3 here is CASSPAGTSQFF. The DNA for the CDR3 is TGCGCCAGCAGCCCAGCCGGGACTAGCCAGTTCTTC.

V and J are TRBV25-1 and TRBJ1-2; D may be TRBD1 (5 bases). Per the germline V gene, CDR1 is MGHDK and CDR2 is SYGVNS. The CDR3 totals 12 residues. V shed 7 bases and J shed 3 bases, with 9 bases lying between them. CDR3 DNA sequence: TGTGCCAGCACCCAAGGGGACTATGGCTACACCTTC. This encodes CASTQGDYGYTF.

CDR3 DNA: TGTGCCAGCAGCTTAGGGGCGGGACCGCAATACGAGCAGTACTTC. Protein product: CASSLGAGPQYEQYF. The V and J genes are TRBV7-2 and TRBJ2-7; TRBD2 might be the D (6 bases). The CDR3 is made up of 15 amino acids. Germline V lookup: CDR1 SGHTA, CDR2 FQGNSA. Trimming shortened V by 1 base and J by 4 bases, and 14 bases separated the two germline ends.

Comments on this clonotype: A read error may account for a junction end that differs from germline. This rearrangement joins TRBV20-1 to TRBJ1-6, with TRBD1 matching over 7 bases. The CDR3 length is 15 residues. Germline CDR1 is DFQATT and CDR2 is SNEGSKA (reference sequence). The CDR3 coding sequence is TGCAGTGCTAGATCAACCGGGACAGATAGTTCACCCCTCCACTTC. It encodes CSARSTGTDSSPLHF.

V and J are TRBV9 and TRBJ2-7; possible D gene TRBD1, 6 bases. Between the trimmed V and J ends, which lost 1 base and 3 bases, there was a span of 11 bases. Germline V gene lookup returns CDR1 SGDLS and CDR2 YYNGEE. The CDR3 loop spans 14 amino acids. For the CDR3, the DNA is TGTGCCAGCAGCGTACTTGGACAGAGCTACGAGCAGTACTTC. Translation: CASSVLGQSYEQYF.

This clonotype was seen many times. This chain uses TRBV7-2 with TRBJ1-3, with D maybe TRBD1 (6 bases). This CDR3 is built from 15 residues. Deletions cut 1 base from V and 2 bases from J, with 9 bases between. Germline CDR1 SGHTA, CDR2 FQGNSA. The CDR3 region has the DNA TGTGCCAGCAGCTTAGATGGGGGGCCTGGAAACACCATATATTTT. It specifies CASSLDGGPGNTIYF.

The CDR3 spells CAISERARNSGTEAFF. The CDR3, as DNA: TGTGCCATCAGTGAGCGGGCCCGGAACTCGGGCACTGAAGCTTTCTTT. This sequence joins TRBV10-3 and TRBJ1-1; D is ambiguous. The CDR3 has 16 residues. CDR1 is ENHRY, CDR2 SYGVKD, per germline. V was clipped by 2 bases and J by 4 bases, with 17 bases between them.